This entry features one TCR beta chain sequence. These data are taken from a study of response to subunit inactivated influenza vaccine. In TCRdb, the RT-PCR reads were re-called with MiXCR into one record per CDR3 protein. The data hold 150,000 to 200,000 distinct CDR3 sequences, with around 12% observed a single time. The length of the CDR3 is 13 residues. Germline lookup yields CDR1 SNHLY and CDR2 FYNNEI. V lost 11 bases to trimming and J lost 4 bases, with 16 bases between them. This sample was shared with a second study, whose subject was T cells expressing NK-cell markers. That report notes: With UMIs, 5'RACE template switching was used to make TCR beta cDNA.

The receptor comes from a man aged 50 to 60 who received an inactivated influenza vaccine. The chain links TRBV2 to TRBJ2-3; D uncertain. The sample was CD8+ T cells sorted from PBMCs, taken about 12 days after vaccination. The CDR3 reads CAAPGTAPDTQYF. The CDR3 coding sequence is TGTGCCGCCCCAGGAACAGCCCCAGATACGCAGTATTTT.